Listed here is a single T cell receptor beta chain. Antigen: not known. Each cell subset's genomic DNA was divided evenly among several immunoSEQ plates. The method was immunoSEQ multiplex PCR; TCRdb's version includes in-frame clones alone and lacks a portion of them. The repertoire has 950,000 to 1,200,000 clones, around three quarters of them found once; the top ten carry 0.89%. V lost 4 bases and J lost 2, with 8 bases in between. This CDR3 region has 13 residues. The germline gives CDR1 SGHTA, CDR2 FQGNSA. The sample belongs to a study of shared clonotypes between healthy human individuals. Study-wide results and limits: Larger estimated richness was generally recorded for naive subsets relative to memory subsets. Only a few donors were included, so the genetic and exposure-history diversity represented was limited. It was anticipated that sequencing depth would influence how many clonotypes donors shared.

The receptor's source is a man aged 18 to 29 in good health. Some clones in this sample may be carry-over from other donors' samples. J is TRBJ2-5 and V is TRBV7-2, with D perhaps matching TRBD1 (6 bases). The sample comprised memory CD4+ T cells from PBMCs. Noted subset: CD45RA-negative fraction. In DNA form, the CDR3 reads TGTGCCAGCAGCTATCAGGGGCAAGAGACCCAGTACTTC. Protein sequence: CASSYQGQETQYF. The variable domain in full, completed from reference TRBV7-2 and TRBJ2-5, reads GAGVSQSPSNKVTEKGKDVELRCDPISGHTALYWYRQSLGQGLEFLIYFQGNSAPDKSGLPSDRFSAERTGGSVSTLTIQRTQQEDSAVYLCASSYQGQETQYFGPGTRLLVL.